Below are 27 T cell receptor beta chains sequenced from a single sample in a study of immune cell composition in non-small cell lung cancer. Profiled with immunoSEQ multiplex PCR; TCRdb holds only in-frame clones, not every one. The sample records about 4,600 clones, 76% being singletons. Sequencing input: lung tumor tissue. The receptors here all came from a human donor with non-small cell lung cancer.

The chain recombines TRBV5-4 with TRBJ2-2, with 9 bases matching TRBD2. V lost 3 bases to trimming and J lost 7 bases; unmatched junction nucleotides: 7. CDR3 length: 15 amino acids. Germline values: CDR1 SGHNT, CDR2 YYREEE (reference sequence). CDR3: CASSSAGGNRGELFF. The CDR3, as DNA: TGTGCCAGCAGCTCGGCGGGAGGGAATCGCGGGGAGCTGTTTTTT. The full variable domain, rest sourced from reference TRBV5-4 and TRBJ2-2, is ETGVTQSPTHLIKTRGQQVTLRCSSQSGHNTVSWYQQALGQGPQFIFQYYREEENGRGNFPPRFSGLQFPNYSSELNVNALELDDSALYLCASSSAGGNRGELFFGEGSRLTVL.

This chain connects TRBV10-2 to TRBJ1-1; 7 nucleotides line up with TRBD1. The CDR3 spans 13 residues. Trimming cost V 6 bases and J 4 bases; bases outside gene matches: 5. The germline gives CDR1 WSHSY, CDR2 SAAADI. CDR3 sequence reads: CASSPGGTTEAFF. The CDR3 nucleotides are TGCGCCAGCAGCCCAGGGGGGACCACTGAAGCTTTCTTT.

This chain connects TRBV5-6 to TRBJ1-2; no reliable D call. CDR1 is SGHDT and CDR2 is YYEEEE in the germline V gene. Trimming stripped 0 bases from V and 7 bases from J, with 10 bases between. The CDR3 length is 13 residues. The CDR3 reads CASSLGLEGGYTF. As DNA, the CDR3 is TGTGCCAGCAGCTTGGGGCTAGAGGGTGGCTACACCTTC.

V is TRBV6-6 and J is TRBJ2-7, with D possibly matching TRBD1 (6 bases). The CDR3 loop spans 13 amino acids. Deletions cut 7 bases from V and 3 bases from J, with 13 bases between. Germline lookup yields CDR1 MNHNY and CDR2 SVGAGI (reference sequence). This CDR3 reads CASNTQGVYEQYF. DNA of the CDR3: TGTGCCAGCAATACACAGGGAGTCTACGAGCAGTACTTC.

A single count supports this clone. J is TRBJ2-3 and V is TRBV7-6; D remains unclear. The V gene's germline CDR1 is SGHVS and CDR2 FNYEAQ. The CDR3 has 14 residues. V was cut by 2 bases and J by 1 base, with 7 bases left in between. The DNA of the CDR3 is TGTGCCAGCAGCTTAAGTACAGGCACAGATACGCAGTATTTT. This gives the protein CASSLSTGTDTQYF.

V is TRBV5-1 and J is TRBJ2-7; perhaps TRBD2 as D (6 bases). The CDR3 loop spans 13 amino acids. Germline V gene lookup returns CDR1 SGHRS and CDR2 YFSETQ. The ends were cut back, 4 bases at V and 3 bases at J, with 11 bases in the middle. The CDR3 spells CASSGGLYYEQYF. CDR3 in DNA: TGCGCCAGCAGCGGAGGGCTATACTACGAGCAGTACTTC.

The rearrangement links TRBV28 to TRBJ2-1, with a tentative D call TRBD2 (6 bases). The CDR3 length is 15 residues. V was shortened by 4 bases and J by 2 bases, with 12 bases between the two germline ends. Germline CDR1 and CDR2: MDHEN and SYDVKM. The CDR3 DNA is TGTGCCAGCAGTTCACAGCGGGTAACCTACAATGAGCAGTTCTTC. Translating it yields CASSSQRVTYNEQFF. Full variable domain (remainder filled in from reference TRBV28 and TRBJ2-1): DVKVTQSSRYLVKRTGEKVFLECVQDMDHENMFWYRQDPGLGLRLIYFSYDVKMKEKGDIPEGYSVSREKKERFSLILESASTNQTSMYLCASSSQRVTYNEQFFGPGTRLTVL.

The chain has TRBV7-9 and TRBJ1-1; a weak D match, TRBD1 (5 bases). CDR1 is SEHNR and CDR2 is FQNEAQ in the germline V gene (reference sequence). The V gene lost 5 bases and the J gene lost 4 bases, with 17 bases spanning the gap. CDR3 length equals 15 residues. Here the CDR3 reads CASSAGTQGVTEAFF. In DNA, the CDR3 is TGTGCCAGCAGCGCGGGGACTCAAGGGGTCACTGAAGCTTTCTTT. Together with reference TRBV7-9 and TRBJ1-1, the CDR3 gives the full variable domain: DTGVSQNPRHKITKRGQNVTFRCDPISEHNRLYWYRQTLGQGPEFLTYFQNEAQLEKSRLLSDRFSAERPKGSFSTLEIQRTEQGDSAMYLCASSAGTQGVTEAFFGQGTRLTVV.

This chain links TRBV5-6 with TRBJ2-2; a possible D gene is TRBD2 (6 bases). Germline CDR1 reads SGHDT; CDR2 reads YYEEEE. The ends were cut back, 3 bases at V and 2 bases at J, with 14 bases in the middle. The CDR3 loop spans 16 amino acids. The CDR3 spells CASSSLGGSNTGELFF. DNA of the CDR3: TGTGCCAGCAGCTCCCTCGGAGGGAGCAACACCGGGGAGCTGTTTTTT.

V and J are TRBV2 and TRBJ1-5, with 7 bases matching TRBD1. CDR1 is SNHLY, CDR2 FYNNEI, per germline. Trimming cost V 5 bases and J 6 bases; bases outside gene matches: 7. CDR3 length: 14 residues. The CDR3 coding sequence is TGTGCCAGCAGTAGAACAGGGGACGGTCAGCCCCAGCATTTT. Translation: CASSRTGDGQPQHF.

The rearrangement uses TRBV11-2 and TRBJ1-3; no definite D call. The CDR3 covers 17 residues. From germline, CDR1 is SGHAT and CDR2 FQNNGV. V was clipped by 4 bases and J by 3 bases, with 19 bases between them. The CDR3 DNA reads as TGTGCCAGCAGCTCGTCTCTCCCCGCGGAGGTTGGAAACACCATATATTTT. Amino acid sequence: CASSSSLPAEVGNTIYF.

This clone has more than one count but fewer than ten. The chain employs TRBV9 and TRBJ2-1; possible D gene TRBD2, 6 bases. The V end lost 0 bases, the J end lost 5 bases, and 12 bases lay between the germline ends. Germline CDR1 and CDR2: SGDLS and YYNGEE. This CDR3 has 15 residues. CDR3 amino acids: CASSVGWGVHNEQFF. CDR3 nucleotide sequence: TGTGCCAGCAGCGTAGGATGGGGGGTCCACAATGAGCAGTTCTTC.

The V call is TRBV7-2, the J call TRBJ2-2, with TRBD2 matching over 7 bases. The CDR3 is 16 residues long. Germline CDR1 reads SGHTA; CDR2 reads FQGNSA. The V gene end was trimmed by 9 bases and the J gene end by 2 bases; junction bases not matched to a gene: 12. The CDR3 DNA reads TGTGCCAGTAGATCAGCGGGGTCGGTAAACACCGGGGAGCTGTTTTTT. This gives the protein CASRSAGSVNTGELFF.

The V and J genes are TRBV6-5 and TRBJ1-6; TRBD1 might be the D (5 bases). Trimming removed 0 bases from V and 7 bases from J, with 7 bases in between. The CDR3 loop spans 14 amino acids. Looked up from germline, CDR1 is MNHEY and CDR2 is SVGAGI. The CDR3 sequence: CASSYSPGNSPLHF. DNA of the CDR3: TGTGCCAGCAGTTACTCCCCAGGGAATTCACCCCTCCACTTT.

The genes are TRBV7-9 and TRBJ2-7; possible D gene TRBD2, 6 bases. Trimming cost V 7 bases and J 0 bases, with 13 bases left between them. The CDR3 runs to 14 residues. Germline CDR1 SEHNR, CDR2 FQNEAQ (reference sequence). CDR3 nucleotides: TGTGCCAGCACCCCGGGACTCAGCTCCTACGAGCAGTACTTC. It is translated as CASTPGLSSYEQYF. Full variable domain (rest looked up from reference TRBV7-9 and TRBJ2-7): DTGVSQNPRHKITKRGQNVTFRCDPISEHNRLYWYRQTLGQGPEFLTYFQNEAQLEKSRLLSDRFSAERPKGSFSTLEIQRTEQGDSAMYLCASTPGLSSYEQYFGPGTRLTVT.

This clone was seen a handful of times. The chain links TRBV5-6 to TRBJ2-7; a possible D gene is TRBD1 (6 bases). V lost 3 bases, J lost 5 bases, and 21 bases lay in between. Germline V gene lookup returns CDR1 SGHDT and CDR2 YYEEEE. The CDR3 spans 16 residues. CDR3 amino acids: CASSSGLLAGVNEQYF. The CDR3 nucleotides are TGTGCCAGCAGCTCGGGCCTACTGGCAGGGGTCAACGAGCAGTACTTC. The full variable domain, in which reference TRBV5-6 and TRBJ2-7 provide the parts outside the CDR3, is DAGVTQSPTHLIKTRGQQVTLRCSPKSGHDTVSWYQQALGQGPQFIFQYYEEEERQRGNFPDRFSGHQFPNYSSELNVNALLLGDSALYLCASSSGLLAGVNEQYFGPGTRLTVT.

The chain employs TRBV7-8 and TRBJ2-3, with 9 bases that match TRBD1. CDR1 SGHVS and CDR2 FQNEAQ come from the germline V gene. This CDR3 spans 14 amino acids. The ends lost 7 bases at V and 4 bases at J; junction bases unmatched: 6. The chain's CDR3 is CASTFRDRADTQYF. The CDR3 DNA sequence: TGTGCCAGCACCTTCCGGGACAGGGCAGATACGCAGTATTTT. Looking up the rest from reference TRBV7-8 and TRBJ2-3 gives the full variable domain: GAGVSQSPRYKVAKRGQDVALRCDPISGHVSLFWYQQALGQGPEFLTYFQNEAQLDKSGLPSDRFFAERPEGSVSTLKIQRTQQEDSAVYLCASTFRDRADTQYFGPGTRLTVL.

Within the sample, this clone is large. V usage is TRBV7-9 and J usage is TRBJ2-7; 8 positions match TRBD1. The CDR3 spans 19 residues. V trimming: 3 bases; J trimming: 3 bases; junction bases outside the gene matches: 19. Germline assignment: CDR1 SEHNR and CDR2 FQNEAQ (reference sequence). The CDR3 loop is CASSFPQGAKQSSYYEQYF. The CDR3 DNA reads TGTGCCAGCAGCTTCCCTCAGGGGGCGAAACAGTCGAGTTACTACGAGCAGTACTTC.

CDR3 nucleotide sequence: TGTGCCAGCAGGCAAGGACTGGGGGGTACGCAGTATTTT. This translates into CASRQGLGGTQYF. The gene calls are TRBV28 and TRBJ2-3, with D possibly matching TRBD2 (6 bases). The CDR3 totals 13 residues. Trimming cost V 6 bases and J 8 bases, with 15 bases left between them. CDR1 and CDR2 (germline): MDHEN, SYDVKM.

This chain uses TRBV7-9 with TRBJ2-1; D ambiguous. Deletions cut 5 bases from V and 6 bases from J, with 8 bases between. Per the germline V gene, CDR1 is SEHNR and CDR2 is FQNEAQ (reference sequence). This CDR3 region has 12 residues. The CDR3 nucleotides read TGTGCCAGCAGCGATCGGAGCAATGAGCAGTTCTTC. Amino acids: CASSDRSNEQFF.

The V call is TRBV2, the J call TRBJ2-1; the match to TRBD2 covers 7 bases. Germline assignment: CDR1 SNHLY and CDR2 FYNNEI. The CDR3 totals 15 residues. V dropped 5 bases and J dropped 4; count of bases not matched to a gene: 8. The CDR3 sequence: CASSQTSILYNEQFF. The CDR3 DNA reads TGTGCCAGCAGTCAGACTAGCATCCTGTACAATGAGCAGTTCTTC.

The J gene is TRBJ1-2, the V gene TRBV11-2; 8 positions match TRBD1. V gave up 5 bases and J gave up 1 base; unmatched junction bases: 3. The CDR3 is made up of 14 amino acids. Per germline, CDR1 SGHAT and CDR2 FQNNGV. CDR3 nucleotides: TGTGCCAGCAGCCTCACAGGGGGTAACTATGGCTACACCTTC. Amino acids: CASSLTGGNYGYTF.

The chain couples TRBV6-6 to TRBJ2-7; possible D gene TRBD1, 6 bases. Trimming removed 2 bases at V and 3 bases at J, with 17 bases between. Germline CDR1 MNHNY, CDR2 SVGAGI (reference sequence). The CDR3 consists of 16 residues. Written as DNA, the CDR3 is TGTGCCAGCAGTTACAGGACAGCCCCGGACATCTACGAGCAGTACTTC. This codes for CASSYRTAPDIYEQYF.

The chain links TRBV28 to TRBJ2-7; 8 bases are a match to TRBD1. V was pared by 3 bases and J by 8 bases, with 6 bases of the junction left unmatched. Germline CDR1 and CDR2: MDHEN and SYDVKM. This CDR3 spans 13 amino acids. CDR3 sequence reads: CASSFRDRRQQYF. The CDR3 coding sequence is TGTGCCAGCAGTTTCAGGGACAGGAGACAGCAGTACTTC.

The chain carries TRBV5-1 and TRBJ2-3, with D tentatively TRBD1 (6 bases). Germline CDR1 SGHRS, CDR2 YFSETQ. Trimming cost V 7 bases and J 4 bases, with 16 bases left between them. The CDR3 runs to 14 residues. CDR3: CASVRDIVPDTQYF. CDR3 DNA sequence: TGCGCCAGCGTCCGGGACATAGTTCCAGATACGCAGTATTTT.

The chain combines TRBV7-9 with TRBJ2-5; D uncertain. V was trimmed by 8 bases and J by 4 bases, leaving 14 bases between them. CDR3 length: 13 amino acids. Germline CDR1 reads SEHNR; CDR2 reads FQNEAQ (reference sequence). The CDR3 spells CASLASGLETQYF. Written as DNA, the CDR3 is TGTGCCAGCCTCGCGTCCGGGTTAGAGACCCAGTACTTC.

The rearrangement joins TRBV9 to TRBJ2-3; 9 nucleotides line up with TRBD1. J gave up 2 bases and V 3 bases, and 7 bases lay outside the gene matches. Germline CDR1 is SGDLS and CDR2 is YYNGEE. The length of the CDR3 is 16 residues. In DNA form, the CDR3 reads TGTGCCAGCAGCGAGGGGACAGGGTTGGCCACAGATACGCAGTATTTT. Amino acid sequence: CASSEGTGLATDTQYF.